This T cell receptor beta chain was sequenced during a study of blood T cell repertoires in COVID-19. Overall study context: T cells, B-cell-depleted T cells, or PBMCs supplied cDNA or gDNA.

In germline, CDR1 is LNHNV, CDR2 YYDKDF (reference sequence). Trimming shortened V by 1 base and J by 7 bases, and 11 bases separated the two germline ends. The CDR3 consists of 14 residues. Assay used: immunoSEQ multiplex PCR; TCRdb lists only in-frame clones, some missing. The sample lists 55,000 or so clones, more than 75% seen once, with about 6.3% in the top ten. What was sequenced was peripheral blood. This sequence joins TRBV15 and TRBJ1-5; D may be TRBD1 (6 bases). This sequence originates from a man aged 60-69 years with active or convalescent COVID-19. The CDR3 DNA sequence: TGTGCCACCAGCAGAGCCACAGGGCGGCAGCCCCAGCATTTT. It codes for CATSRATGRQPQHF.